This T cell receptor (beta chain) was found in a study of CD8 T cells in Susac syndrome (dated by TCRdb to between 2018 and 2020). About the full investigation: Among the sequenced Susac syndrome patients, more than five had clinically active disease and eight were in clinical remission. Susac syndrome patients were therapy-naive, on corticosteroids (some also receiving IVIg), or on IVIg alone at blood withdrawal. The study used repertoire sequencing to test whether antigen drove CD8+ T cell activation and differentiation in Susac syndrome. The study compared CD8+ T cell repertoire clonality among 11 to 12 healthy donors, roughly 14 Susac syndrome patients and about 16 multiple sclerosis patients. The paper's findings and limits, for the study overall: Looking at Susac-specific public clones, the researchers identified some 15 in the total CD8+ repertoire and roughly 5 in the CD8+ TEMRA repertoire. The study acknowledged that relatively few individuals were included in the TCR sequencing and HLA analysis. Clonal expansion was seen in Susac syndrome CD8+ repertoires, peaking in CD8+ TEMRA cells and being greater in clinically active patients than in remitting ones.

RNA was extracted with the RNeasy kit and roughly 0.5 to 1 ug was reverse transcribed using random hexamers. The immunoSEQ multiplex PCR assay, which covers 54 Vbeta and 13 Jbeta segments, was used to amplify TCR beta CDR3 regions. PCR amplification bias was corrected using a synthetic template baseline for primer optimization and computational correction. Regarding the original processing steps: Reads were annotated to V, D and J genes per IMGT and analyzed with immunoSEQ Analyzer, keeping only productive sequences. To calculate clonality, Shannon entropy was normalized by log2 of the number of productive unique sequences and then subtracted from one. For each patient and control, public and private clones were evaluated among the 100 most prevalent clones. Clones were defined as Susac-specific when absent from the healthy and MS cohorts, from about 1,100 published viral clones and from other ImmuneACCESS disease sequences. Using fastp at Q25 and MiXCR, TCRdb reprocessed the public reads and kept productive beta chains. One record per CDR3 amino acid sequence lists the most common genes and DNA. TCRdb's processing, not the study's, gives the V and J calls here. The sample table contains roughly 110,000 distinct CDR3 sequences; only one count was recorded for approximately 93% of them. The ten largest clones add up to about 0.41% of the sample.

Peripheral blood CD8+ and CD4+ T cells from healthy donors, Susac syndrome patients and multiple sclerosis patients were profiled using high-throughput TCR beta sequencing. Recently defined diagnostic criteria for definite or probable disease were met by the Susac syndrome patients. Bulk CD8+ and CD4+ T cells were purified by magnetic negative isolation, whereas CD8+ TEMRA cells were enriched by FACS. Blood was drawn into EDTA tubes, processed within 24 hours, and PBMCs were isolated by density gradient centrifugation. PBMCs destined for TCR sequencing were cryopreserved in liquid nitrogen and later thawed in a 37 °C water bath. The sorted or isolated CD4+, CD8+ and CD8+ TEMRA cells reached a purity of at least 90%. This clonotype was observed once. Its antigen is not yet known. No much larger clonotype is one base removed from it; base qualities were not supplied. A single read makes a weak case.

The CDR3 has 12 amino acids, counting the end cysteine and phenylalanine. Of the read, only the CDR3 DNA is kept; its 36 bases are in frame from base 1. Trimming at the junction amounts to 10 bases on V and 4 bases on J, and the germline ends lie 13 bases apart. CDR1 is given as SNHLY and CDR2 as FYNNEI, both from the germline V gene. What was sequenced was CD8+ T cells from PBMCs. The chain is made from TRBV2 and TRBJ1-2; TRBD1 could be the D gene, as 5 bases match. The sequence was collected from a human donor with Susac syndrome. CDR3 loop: CATQGSSYGYTF. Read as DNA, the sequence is TGTGCCACCCAGGGCTCTAGCTATGGCTACACCTTC.